This T cell receptor beta chain was found in a study of memory CD4+ T cells and cytomegalovirus serostatus. Single viable CD3+CD4+CD8-CD45RO+ cells were sorted as the memory CD4+ T cells. Original data processing: After removing out-of-frame reads, around 2.2 million distinct TCRbeta sequences remained. The table came from immunoSEQ multiplex PCR; TCRdb's copy has only in-frame clones and leaves some out. V and J calls and clone size are copied from that table; D and trimming were computed from the DNA. The data contain about 67,000 clones, about 78% of them singletons. The CDR3 has 14 amino acids. In germline, CDR1 is SQVTM, CDR2 ANQGSEA. With V trimmed by 4 bases and J by 4 bases, 2 bases remained unmatched.

V is TRBV29-1 and J is TRBJ2-3; TRBD2 aligns across 13 bases. Sequenced sample: memory CD4+ T cells from blood. The receptor comes from an adult in good health and CMV-seropositive. The CDR3 is CSVGLAGGADTQYF. For the CDR3, the DNA is TGCAGCGTTGGACTAGCGGGAGGTGCAGATACGCAGTATTTT.